These T cell receptor beta chains were read from a single sample in a study of T cell repertoires in cytomegalovirus infection. TCRdb reprocessed the reads via MiXCR and lists one record per CDR3 protein. Here the sample spans 600,000 to 800,000 distinct CDR3 sequences, 20% to 25% being singletons. Source material: CD8+ T cells from PBMCs. All receptors derive from a human donor in good health (CMV status not recorded). Some clones in this sample may be carry-over from other donors' samples. Each CDR3 is given with its conserved first and last residue.

j_call v_call cdr3_aa
TRBJ2-5 TRBV20-1 CSARDLSDGLYLETQYF
TRBJ2-2 TRBV19 CASSIVRDSNTGELFF
TRBJ2-1 TRBV7-2 CASSLGGGAVYNEQFF
TRBJ2-7 TRBV2 CASGRAYEQYF
TRBJ2-5 TRBV7-3 CASSLTGTETQYF
TRBJ1-1 TRBV7-4 CANSLGGTEAFF
TRBJ2-1 TRBV6-5 CASSYSGVLGEQFF
TRBJ2-1 TRBV4-3 CASSQVSGGAYNEQFF
TRBJ2-1 TRBV29-1 CSVERREGEQFF
TRBJ2-1 TRBV12-3/TRBV12-4 CASSSRGLSYNEQFF
TRBJ2-3 TRBV7-2 CASGDFTDTQYF
TRBJ2-1 TRBV20-1 CSARDRQGTRNEQFF
TRBJ2-3 TRBV4-3 CASSQETEGARADTQYF
TRBJ1-1 TRBV29-1 CSVWGKHTEAFF
TRBJ2-1 TRBV20-1 CSASYTGVGSYNEQFF
TRBJ2-3 TRBV7-3 CASSSSGGAVDTQYF
TRBJ2-1 TRBV7-6 CASSLEPGLAVYNEQSF
TRBJ2-1 TRBV6-2/TRBV6-3 CASSFTGTGPTKQFF